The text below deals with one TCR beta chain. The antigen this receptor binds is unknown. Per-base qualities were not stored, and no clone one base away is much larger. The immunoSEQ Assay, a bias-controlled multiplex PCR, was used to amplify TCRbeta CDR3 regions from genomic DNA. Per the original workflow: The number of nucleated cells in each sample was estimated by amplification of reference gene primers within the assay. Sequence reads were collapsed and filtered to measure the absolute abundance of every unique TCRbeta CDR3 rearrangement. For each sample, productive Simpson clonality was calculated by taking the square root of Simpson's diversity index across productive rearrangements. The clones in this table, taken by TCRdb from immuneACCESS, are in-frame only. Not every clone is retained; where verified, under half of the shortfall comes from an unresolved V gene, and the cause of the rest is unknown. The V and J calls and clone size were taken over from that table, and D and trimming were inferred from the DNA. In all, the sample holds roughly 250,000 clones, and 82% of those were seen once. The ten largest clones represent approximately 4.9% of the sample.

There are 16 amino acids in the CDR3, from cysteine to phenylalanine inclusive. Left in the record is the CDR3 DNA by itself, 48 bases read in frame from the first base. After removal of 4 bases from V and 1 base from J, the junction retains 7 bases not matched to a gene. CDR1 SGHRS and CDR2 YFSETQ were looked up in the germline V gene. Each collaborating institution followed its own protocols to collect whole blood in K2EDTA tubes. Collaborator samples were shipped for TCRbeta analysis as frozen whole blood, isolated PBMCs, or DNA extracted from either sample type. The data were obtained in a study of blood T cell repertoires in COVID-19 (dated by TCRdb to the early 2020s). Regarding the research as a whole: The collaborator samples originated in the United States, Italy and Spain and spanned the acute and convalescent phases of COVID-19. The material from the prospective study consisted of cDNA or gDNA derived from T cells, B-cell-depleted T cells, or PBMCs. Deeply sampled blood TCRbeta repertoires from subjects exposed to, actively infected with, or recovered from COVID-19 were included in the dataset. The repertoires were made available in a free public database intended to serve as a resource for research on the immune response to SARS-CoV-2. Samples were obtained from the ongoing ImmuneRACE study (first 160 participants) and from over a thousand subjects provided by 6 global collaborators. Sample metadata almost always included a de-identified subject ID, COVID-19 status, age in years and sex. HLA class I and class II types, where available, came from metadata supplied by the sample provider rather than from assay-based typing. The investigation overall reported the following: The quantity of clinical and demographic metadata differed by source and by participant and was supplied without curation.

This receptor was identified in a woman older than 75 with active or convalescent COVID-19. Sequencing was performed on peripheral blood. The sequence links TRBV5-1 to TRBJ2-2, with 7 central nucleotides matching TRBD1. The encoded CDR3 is CASSNGTVLNTGELFF. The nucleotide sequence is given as TGCGCCAGCAGCAACGGGACAGTTCTGAACACCGGGGAGCTGTTTTTT.